This T cell receptor beta chain came from a study of T-cell reconstitution after alpha-beta-depleted transplantation in children. Whole-study findings and limits: T cells produced anew were the main source of T-cell counts and diversity one year after transplant. The high TCRbeta diversity at day 60 in some patients came from surviving recipient T cells and thymic progenitors. Several hundred expanded graft clones reportedly were the source of alpha-beta T cells about two months after transplant.

Concerning this clonotype itself: Its antigen is still unknown.

The germline gives CDR1 MNHEY, CDR2 SVGAGI. The CDR3 is 16 residues long. J was trimmed by 9 bases and V by 6 bases; bases with no gene match: 15. A TCRbeta library incorporating unique molecular identifiers was prepared. TCRdb ran MiXCR on the PCR reads and lists one entry per CDR3 protein. Of 280,000 or so distinct CDR3 sequences detected, around a tenth appear once; the ten largest clones hold around 24%. Specimen: peripheral blood, collected 180 days after TCRalphabeta/CD19-depleted stem cell transplant. The chain carries TRBV6-5 and TRBJ2-1; 9 nucleotides agree with TRBD2. This TCR derives from a male patient aged 2-10 years who had a stem cell transplant for chronic granulomatous disease, so the T cells may come from the graft donor. DNA for the CDR3: TGTGCCAGCAGCTTATCCCATAGCGGGAGAATCGTTGAGCAGTTCTTC. Its protein is CASSLSHSGRIVEQFF.